Following are 28 T cell receptor beta chains from one sample sequenced in a study of OX40 agonist ivuxolimab in advanced cancers. Profiled with immunoSEQ multiplex PCR; TCRdb holds only in-frame clones, not every one. The table shows 50,000 to 65,000 clones, with about 85% occurring only once. Source: CD4+ or CD8+ T cells sorted from blood, taken in a trial of the OX40 agonist ivuxolimab. All receptors derive from an adult with an advanced solid tumor such as melanoma, head and neck, liver or kidney cancer.

This clone was detected only once. The V gene is TRBV11-2, the J gene TRBJ2-5; D call uncertain. Germline V gene sequence: CDR1 SGHAT, CDR2 FQNNGV. The CDR3 has 15 amino acids. V was pared by 0 bases and J by 7 bases, with 15 bases between. The chain's CDR3 is CASSLDLRLLGTQYF. CDR3 DNA: TGTGCCAGCAGCTTAGATCTGCGGCTCCTTGGGACCCAGTACTTC. Variable domain in full (rest from reference TRBV11-2 and TRBJ2-5): EAGVAQSPRYKIIEKRQSVAFWCNPISGHATLYWYQQILGQGPKLLIQFQNNGVVDDSQLPKDRFSAERLKGVDSTLKIQPAKLEDSAVYLCASSLDLRLLGTQYFGPGTRLLVL.

The gene calls are TRBV4-1 and TRBJ1-5; D unresolved. This CDR3 is 14 amino acids long. The ends were cut back, 1 base at V and 4 bases at J, with 8 bases in the middle. CDR1 is MGHRA and CDR2 is YSYEKL in the germline V gene. This chain's CDR3 is CASSQVIRNQPQHF. The CDR3, as DNA: TGCGCCAGCAGCCAAGTTATTCGGAATCAGCCCCAGCATTTT.

This clone has just a few counts. The chain couples TRBV2 to TRBJ1-1, with D possibly being TRBD1 (6 bases). CDR1 is SNHLY and CDR2 is FYNNEI in the germline V gene. Trimming took off 6 bases at V and 6 bases at J, with 14 bases between the two ends. The CDR3 has 13 amino acids. CDR3 sequence: CASSRQASAEAFF. The CDR3 DNA reads as TGTGCCAGCAGCCGACAGGCCAGCGCTGAAGCTTTCTTT.

This clone appeared once. The CDR3 loop is CASSLEQVRDTQYF. CDR3 bases: TGCGCCAGCAGCTTAGAGCAGGTGAGGGATACGCAGTATTTT. The chain couples TRBV5-1 to TRBJ2-3, with D hard to call. Trimming left V 2 bases short and J 6 bases short, with 13 bases between. Per the germline V gene, CDR1 is SGHRS and CDR2 is YFSETQ. The CDR3 is 14 residues long.

J is TRBJ1-1 and V is TRBV12-1. TRBV12-1 represents a pseudogene. The CDR3 is made up of 18 amino acids. The CDR3, as DNA: TGTGCCAGCAGCTTTCCCTGTCAAGGGGGTCATGAGGGAGGTGAAGCTTTCTTT. Its translation: CASSFPCQGGHEGGEAFF.

The V call is TRBV6-1, the J call TRBJ2-1, with 10 nucleotides matching TRBD2. CDR1 and CDR2 from the germline V gene are MNHNS and SASEGT. The V segment lost 7 bases and the J segment 9 bases; nucleotides outside the gene matches: 12. CDR3 size: 15 residues. The CDR3 DNA reads TGTGCCAGCAATGCCCGGCTAGCGGGAGTTTCTGAGCAGTTCTTC. Translating it yields CASNARLAGVSEQFF.

In DNA form, the CDR3 reads TGTGCCAGCAGTTCTTACAATGAGCAGTTCTTC. Amino acids: CASSSYNEQFF. The chain recombines TRBV28 with TRBJ2-1; D is uncertain. The CDR3 has 11 amino acids. Trimming pared 4 bases from V and 4 bases from J, leaving 2 bases between. Per the germline V gene, CDR1 is MDHEN and CDR2 is SYDVKM.

The V and J genes are TRBV19 and TRBJ2-2; 8 bases match TRBD2. The V gene's germline CDR1 is LNHDA and CDR2 SQIVND (reference sequence). The V gene end was trimmed by 5 bases and the J gene end by 5 bases; junction bases not matched to a gene: 16. The CDR3 sequence is 18 residues long. This CDR3 reads CASSSGRGAGGWTGELFF. The CDR3 nucleotides read TGTGCCAGTAGTTCGGGCAGGGGCGCGGGAGGTTGGACCGGGGAGCTGTTTTTT.

This rearrangement joins TRBV7-2 to TRBJ2-3; TRBD2 might be the D (6 bases). V was shortened by 2 bases and J by 7 bases, with 13 bases between the two germline ends. Germline V lookup: CDR1 SGHTA, CDR2 FQGNSA. CDR3 length equals 14 residues. CDR3 nucleotides: TGTGCCAGCAGCTTAACGGGACTTCTAAATACGCAGTATTTT. Amino acid sequence: CASSLTGLLNTQYF.

The CDR3 region has the DNA TGTGCCAGCAGCCAAGGGGGACCAGCGAACACCGGGGAGCTGTTTTTT. Its translation: CASSQGGPANTGELFF. The chain joins TRBV28 to TRBJ2-2; D possibly corresponds to TRBD1 (6 bases). CDR1 and CDR2 from the germline V gene are MDHEN and SYDVKM. Deletions cut 6 bases from V and 0 bases from J, with 14 bases between. This CDR3 is 16 amino acids long.

The J gene is TRBJ2-7, the V gene TRBV28, with D possibly TRBD2 on 5 matching bases. Trimming left V 3 bases short and J 11 bases short, with 14 bases between. CDR1 MDHEN and CDR2 SYDVKM come from the germline V gene. This CDR3 is 12 amino acids long. The CDR3 is CASSFRRSGEYF. CDR3 nucleotide sequence: TGTGCCAGCAGTTTCAGGCGGTCCGGGGAGTACTTC.

The chain uses TRBV11-2 and TRBJ2-7; 7 bases are shared with TRBD2. Germline values: CDR1 SGHAT, CDR2 FQNNGV. The CDR3 totals 14 residues. V was clipped by 4 bases and J by 5 bases; unmatched bases: 8. In DNA form, the CDR3 reads TGTGCCAGCAGCTCAGGTCTAGCGGTAAACGAGCAGTACTTC. The encoded protein is CASSSGLAVNEQYF.

The rearrangement uses TRBV4-1 and TRBJ2-4; the D gene is possibly TRBD2 (5 bases). The V end was cut by 4 bases, the J end by 10 bases, with 14 bases between. Germline-derived CDR1 and CDR2 are MGHRA and YSYEKL. The CDR3 covers 13 residues. The DNA for the CDR3 is TGCGCCAGCAGCCTAGAAAGCCCGGGAATTCAGTACTTC. Its protein product is CASSLESPGIQYF.

The V and J genes are TRBV6-5 and TRBJ1-2; D unresolved. CDR3 length: 10 residues. Germline V gene data show CDR1 as MNHEY and CDR2 as SVGAGI. V gave up 5 bases and J gave up 8 bases, with 6 bases separating them. This CDR3 reads CASSLLGYTF. The CDR3 region has the DNA TGTGCCAGCAGTCTTCTGGGCTACACCTTC.

This chain links TRBV6-1 with TRBJ1-1; no clear D. V lost 5 bases to trimming and J lost 4 bases, with 8 bases between them. The CDR3 runs 12 residues. From germline, CDR1 is MNHNS and CDR2 SASEGT. The CDR3 sequence: CASSQFGTEAFF. The CDR3 DNA is TGTGCCAGCAGTCAGTTTGGCACTGAAGCTTTCTTT.

The V and J genes are TRBV30 and TRBJ1-6; D is undetermined. There are 12 residues in the CDR3. Germline CDR1 is GTSNPN and CDR2 is SVGIG (reference sequence). Trimming removed 5 bases at V and 3 bases at J, with 5 bases between. The CDR3 spells CAWENYNSPLHF. The CDR3 coding sequence is TGTGCCTGGGAGAACTATAATTCACCCCTCCACTTT.

This chain links TRBV5-1 with TRBJ1-1; the D is unclear. The CDR3 extends over 14 amino acids. Per germline, CDR1 SGHRS and CDR2 YFSETQ. V lost 4 bases and J 0 bases, leaving 10 bases between the germline ends. In DNA form, the CDR3 reads TGCGCCAGCAGCATTGACAAGTTGAACACTGAAGCTTTCTTT. Its protein product is CASSIDKLNTEAFF.

The V and J genes are TRBV15 and TRBJ2-1, with 11 bases fitting TRBD2. Germline assignment: CDR1 LNHNV and CDR2 YYDKDF (reference sequence). Germline trimming cut 0 bases from V and 9 bases from J; bases unmatched to any gene: 19. The CDR3 sequence is 20 residues long. The CDR3 bases are TGTGCCACCAGCAGAGATTGGACTAGCGGGCCACGGCCTAGTGTGGCTGAGCAGTTCTTC. Translation gives CATSRDWTSGPRPSVAEQFF.

The rearrangement uses TRBV4-1 and TRBJ2-2, with TRBD1 matching over 7 bases. The CDR3 sequence is 14 residues long. From germline, CDR1 is MGHRA and CDR2 YSYEKL. The V segment lost 4 bases and the J segment 3 bases; nucleotides outside the gene matches: 2. The CDR3 spells CASSRDSYTGELFF. The CDR3 region has the DNA TGCGCCAGCAGCCGGGACAGTTACACCGGGGAGCTGTTTTTT.

This clone was counted once. V is TRBV28 and J is TRBJ1-2; D gene uncertain. CDR1 is MDHEN and CDR2 is SYDVKM in the germline V gene. CDR3 size: 14 residues. The V end was cut by 2 bases, the J end by 1 base, with 8 bases between. The CDR3 sequence: CASSLAGINYGYTF. The CDR3 nucleotides are TGTGCCAGCAGTTTAGCAGGCATTAACTATGGCTACACCTTC.

The V and J genes are TRBV27 and TRBJ2-1; 8 bases fit TRBD2. J was trimmed by 5 bases and V by 3 bases; bases with no gene match: 9. The germline gives CDR1 MNHEY, CDR2 SMNVEV (reference sequence). The CDR3 consists of 16 residues. The DNA for the CDR3 is TGTGCCAGCAGTTTGGAGGGCGGGAGGAGGAACAATGAGCAGTTCTTC. Translating gives CASSLEGGRRNNEQFF.

The count of this clone is one. The J gene is TRBJ2-5, the V gene TRBV5-6; 9 nucleotides align to TRBD1. V lost 4 bases to trimming and J lost 4 bases; unmatched junction nucleotides: 5. The CDR3 has 14 amino acids. Looked up from germline, CDR1 is SGHDT and CDR2 is YYEEEE. The CDR3 sequence is CASSTDRGGETQYF. Here the CDR3 DNA reads TGTGCCAGCAGCACTGACAGGGGGGGAGAGACCCAGTACTTC.

The chain is built from TRBV7-9 and TRBJ2-3; D gene ambiguous. V lost 1 base and J lost 4, with 12 bases in between. Germline lookup yields CDR1 SEHNR and CDR2 FQNEAQ (reference sequence). This CDR3 has 15 residues. Written as DNA, the CDR3 is TGTGCCAGCAGCTTAGGGGTTACTACTCCAGATACGCAGTATTTT. Translated: CASSLGVTTPDTQYF.

The table lists this clone with a count of one. The chain links TRBV18 to TRBJ1-5; D may be TRBD1 (6 bases). V was shortened by 3 bases and J by 5 bases, with 14 bases between the two germline ends. Per germline, CDR1 KGHSH and CDR2 LQKENI. There are 15 residues in the CDR3. The CDR3 bases are TGTGCCAGCTCACCCAACTTGGGGGCTGATCAGCCCCAGCATTTT. Residues: CASSPNLGADQPQHF.

The gene calls are TRBV2 and TRBJ2-2; TRBD2 might be the D (5 bases). The germline V gene encodes CDR1 SNHLY and CDR2 FYNNEI. The CDR3 runs to 13 residues. The V end lost 8 bases, the J end lost 4 bases, and 11 bases lay between the germline ends. In DNA, the CDR3 is TGTGCCAGCCGGAGAGGAGGCACCGGGGAGCTGTTTTTT. This codes for CASRRGGTGELFF.

V is TRBV6-6 and J is TRBJ2-3; 9 bases agree with TRBD1. Germline assignment: CDR1 MNHNY and CDR2 SVGAGI (reference sequence). The trim removed 6 bases at V and 6 bases at J, leaving 10 bases unmatched. This CDR3 is built from 15 residues. The CDR3 region has the DNA TGTGCCAGCAGGCGAACAGGGGGCGCAGCGGATACGCAGTATTTT. It is translated as CASRRTGGAADTQYF.

The CDR3 DNA reads TGTGCCAGCAGCTTAGTAACCTTATCCCAAGAGACCCAGTACTTC. It encodes CASSLVTLSQETQYF. The chain employs TRBV7-9 and TRBJ2-5; D unresolved. Germline V lookup: CDR1 SEHNR, CDR2 FQNEAQ (reference sequence). The CDR3 is 15 residues long. V was clipped by 1 base and J by 1 base, with 10 bases between them.

This chain uses TRBV9 with TRBJ2-2; D is uncertain. The CDR3 loop spans 14 amino acids. Germline CDR1 is SGDLS and CDR2 is YYNGEE. V was pared by 4 bases and J by 8 bases, with 15 bases between. The CDR3 is CASSPWDISGELFF. CDR3 bases: TGTGCCAGCAGCCCGTGGGATATCTCTGGGGAGCTGTTTTTT.